This T cell receptor beta chain was obtained from a study of blood T cells in healthy people across ages. The study, taken as a whole, reports: Diversity of TCR beta correlated strongly with naive T cell percentage. Unsorted PBMCs ruled out conclusive naive versus antigen-experienced comparison.

As to this clonotype: What it binds is unknown.

V gave up 2 bases and J gave up 1 base; unmatched junction bases: 6. The CDR3 covers 16 residues. Germline CDR1 is SGHTA and CDR2 is FQGNSA. The authors ran a second PCR of roughly 6 to 12 cycles using a sample-barcoded 5' primer and a J-beta primer mix. No fewer than 2.5 million CDR3-containing paired-end reads came from each sample. TCRdb reanalysed the 5' RACE reads using MiXCR and keeps one entry per CDR3 protein. The sample lists some 920,000 distinct CDR3 sequences, 51% occurring once. Sequencing input: blood. The chain combines TRBV7-2 with TRBJ2-7, with 9 bases that match TRBD1. This receptor was identified in a woman in her fifties or sixties in good health. In nucleotides, the CDR3 is TGTGCCAGCAGCTTATCTTGGGGACAGGGATCCTACGAGCAGTACTTC. Its translation: CASSLSWGQGSYEQYF.